This T cell receptor beta chain originates from a study of shared clonotypes between healthy human individuals. On the study more broadly: Sampling drew on donors who were a couple of women and three men aged 18 to 49.

Findings and caveats of the study: Unshared clonotypes carried lower generation probabilities than those common to all four donors.

As to this clone: As yet, its antigen is unknown.

This table comes from immunoSEQ multiplex PCR, and its TCRdb copy is limited to in-frame clones, with some not included. Here the sample spans hundreds of thousands of clones, around 72% being singletons. V lost 5 bases, J lost 4 bases, and 8 bases lay in between. CDR3 size: 12 residues. Germline V gene sequence: CDR1 MDHEN, CDR2 SYDVKM. None of the donors, who were healthy HIV-negative adults, had recently had acute infections or vaccinations. The chain combines TRBV28 with TRBJ1-1; D remains ambiguous. The specimen was memory CD4+ T cells sorted from blood. Indicated subset: CD45RA-negative fraction. This TCR was sampled from a woman between 25 and 40 years old in good health. CDR3 nucleotide sequence: TGTGCCAGCAGTCCTCCCCTCACTGAAGCTTTCTTT. This encodes CASSPPLTEAFF.